The 27 T cell receptor beta chains presented below share a single source sample, sequenced in a study of blood T cell repertoires in COVID-19. Only in-frame clones appear in the TCRdb table, and some are missing; sequencing was by immunoSEQ multiplex PCR. The profile shows 100,000 to 140,000 clones, 80% to 85% of them singletons. Sequenced material: peripheral blood. The receptors were sampled from a man between 65 and 79 years old with acute or convalescent COVID-19.

The rearrangement links TRBV9 to TRBJ1-1; no clear D gene. CDR1 SGDLS and CDR2 YYNGEE come from the germline V gene. This CDR3 is built from 15 residues. Trimming shortened V by 2 bases and J by 0 bases, and 11 bases separated the two germline ends. The CDR3: CASSVAGTMNTEAFF. CDR3 sequence (DNA): TGTGCCAGCAGCGTGGCAGGTACGATGAACACTGAAGCTTTCTTT.

The chain recombines TRBV5-5 with TRBJ1-4; no clear D. Trimming took off 4 bases at V and 8 bases at J, with 18 bases between the two ends. CDR1 SGHKS and CDR2 YYEKEE come from the germline V gene (reference sequence). This CDR3 has 15 residues. The CDR3 protein is CASSLRGGMKEKLFF. CDR3 in DNA: TGTGCCAGCAGCCTGCGGGGAGGAATGAAAGAAAAACTGTTTTTT.

The chain employs TRBV18 and TRBJ2-2; D may be TRBD1 (7 bases). The germline V gene encodes CDR1 KGHSH and CDR2 LQKENI. The CDR3 extends over 15 amino acids. V was shortened by 3 bases and J by 2 bases, with 10 bases between the two germline ends. The CDR3 is CASSPRDSNTGELFF. The CDR3 DNA follows: TGTGCCAGCTCACCGCGGGACAGCAACACCGGGGAGCTGTTTTTT.

The J gene is TRBJ1-3, the V gene TRBV5-1; D not resolved. The CDR3 runs to 15 residues. V was clipped by 0 bases and J by 3 bases, with 10 bases between them. Germline V CDR1 and CDR2: SGHRS, YFSETQ. The CDR3 nucleotides are TGCGCCAGCAGCTTGGATCAGTCCCGTGGAAACACCATATATTTT. It yields the protein CASSLDQSRGNTIYF.

Regarding this clone: Sequence at one end of the junction differs from germline and may be a read error. The J gene is TRBJ1-1, the V gene TRBV28; D gene unclear. Per germline, CDR1 MDHEN and CDR2 SYDVKM. The CDR3 extends over 10 amino acids. The CDR3 DNA follows: TGTGCCAGCAGTTCCCTGCTACTTATCTTT. Translation: CASSSLLLIF.

The chain uses TRBV6-2 or TRBV6-3 and TRBJ2-3; 7 bases line up with TRBD2. The CDR3 spans 18 residues. Germline CDR1 reads MNHEY; CDR2 reads SVGEGT. V shed 4 bases and J 2 bases; nucleotides not matched to a gene: 15. CDR3 in amino acids: CASSFQISSGAFTDTQYF. The CDR3 nucleotides read TGTGCCAGCAGTTTCCAAATCTCCAGCGGGGCCTTCACAGATACGCAGTATTTT.

In regard to this clone: Other DNA sequences of this sample code for an identical CDR3. The J gene is TRBJ2-6, the V gene TRBV19; a possible D gene is TRBD1 (6 bases). Germline V gene sequence: CDR1 LNHDA, CDR2 SQIVND (reference sequence). The CDR3 consists of 14 residues. V gave up 4 bases and J gave up 3 bases, with 7 bases separating them. The CDR3 here is CASSTGDGANVLTF. CDR3 coding DNA: TGTGCCAGTAGTACAGGGGATGGGGCCAACGTCCTGACTTTC.

This chain uses TRBV11-2 with TRBJ1-2; 7 bases map to TRBD1. Trimming cost V 3 bases and J 4 bases; bases outside gene matches: 14. Germline V gene sequence: CDR1 SGHAT, CDR2 FQNNGV. This CDR3 is built from 17 residues. The CDR3 is CASSFSFLRDSLYGYTF. The CDR3 DNA is TGTGCCAGCAGCTTCTCTTTCCTACGGGACAGCCTCTATGGCTACACCTTC.

The CDR3 is CASSEIVGSSYNEQFF. The CDR3 DNA reads TGTGCCAGCAGTGAAATAGTCGGGAGCTCCTACAATGAGCAGTTCTTC. This sequence joins TRBV2 and TRBJ2-1, with a tentative D call TRBD2 (6 bases). Germline V lookup: CDR1 SNHLY, CDR2 FYNNEI. The CDR3 contains 16 residues. The V end lost 2 bases, the J end lost 0 bases, and 11 bases lay between the germline ends.

The rearrangement links TRBV18 to TRBJ1-3; D is ambiguous. Trimming removed 4 bases from V and 0 bases from J, with 13 bases in between. This CDR3 spans 16 amino acids. Looked up from germline, CDR1 is KGHSH and CDR2 is LQKENI. CDR3 residues: CASSQEQPDSGNTIYF. The CDR3 region has the DNA TGTGCCAGCTCACAAGAACAGCCTGACTCTGGAAACACCATATATTTT.

This clone was observed at least ten times. The V and J genes are TRBV12-5 and TRBJ2-5; D may be TRBD2 (6 bases). Trimming left V 2 bases short and J 6 bases short, with 10 bases between. Germline V gives CDR1 LGHNT, CDR2 FRNRAP. This CDR3 is 13 amino acids long. The CDR3 DNA reads TGTGCTAGTGGTTTGCGAGGGAGGAAGACCCAGTACTTC. The encoded protein is CASGLRGRKTQYF.

V usage is TRBV10-1 and J usage is TRBJ2-1; 13 bases fit TRBD2. CDR1 is WNHNN and CDR2 is SYGVQD in the germline V gene (reference sequence). The CDR3 consists of 17 residues. V lost 5 bases, J lost 8 bases, and 12 bases stayed unmatched. The CDR3: CASSPIPWTSGGDEQFF. Here the CDR3 DNA reads TGCGCCAGCAGTCCCATTCCTTGGACTAGCGGGGGTGATGAGCAGTTCTTC.

This chain connects TRBV7-2 to TRBJ1-2, with 10 nucleotides matching TRBD1. Unmatched junction bases numbered 5, after V lost 6 bases and J lost 4 bases. Per germline, CDR1 SGHTA and CDR2 FQGNSA. The CDR3 consists of 14 residues. DNA of the CDR3: TGTGCCAGCAGTCAGACAGGGGGCTTCTATGGCTACACCTTC. This codes for CASSQTGGFYGYTF.

V gene TRBV7-8 combines with J gene TRBJ2-7, with D tentatively TRBD2 (5 bases). The germline gives CDR1 SGHVS, CDR2 FQNEAQ. V was pared by 8 bases and J by 0 bases, with 14 bases between. The CDR3 is made up of 14 amino acids. The CDR3: CASSKTTYSYEQYF. CDR3 sequence (DNA): TGTGCCAGCTCCAAGACTACCTACTCCTACGAGCAGTACTTC.

The chain employs TRBV6-5 and TRBJ2-7, with a possible D match to TRBD1 (6 bases). Trimming stripped 5 bases from V and 6 bases from J, with 17 bases between. The CDR3 has 14 residues. CDR1 and CDR2 (germline): MNHEY, SVGAGI. The CDR3 nucleotides are TGTGCCAGCAGTCCTACTGGGGGCGGTTTCGAGCAGTACTTC. Translating it yields CASSPTGGGFEQYF.

CDR3 protein: CASSLEGRANEKLFF. CDR3 sequence (DNA): TGTGCCAGCAGCTTAGAAGGGAGGGCTAATGAAAAACTGTTTTTT. The V call is TRBV7-8, the J call TRBJ1-4; D call uncertain. The CDR3 sequence is 15 residues long. CDR1 and CDR2 from the germline V gene are SGHVS and FQNEAQ. V was shortened by 1 base and J by 3 bases, with 9 bases between the two germline ends.

The table lists this clone with a count of one. This sample includes further DNA sequences coding for the same CDR3. The chain links TRBV7-3 to TRBJ2-5; D possibly corresponds to TRBD2 (6 bases). Trimming left V 5 bases short and J 2 bases short, with 9 bases between. The germline V gene has CDR1 SGHTA and CDR2 FQGTGA. This CDR3 spans 13 amino acids. The CDR3 coding sequence is TGTGCCAGCAGCGAGGGACTTCAAGAGACCCAGTACTTC. Amino acid sequence: CASSEGLQETQYF.

This clone has more than one count but fewer than ten. CDR3: CASSLISGVEQYF. The DNA for the CDR3 is TGTGCCAGCAGTTTAATTTCGGGTGTCGAGCAGTACTTC. This sequence joins TRBV12-3 or TRBV12-4 and TRBJ2-7; D not certain. There are 13 residues in the CDR3. Trimming removed 2 bases at V and 6 bases at J, with 11 bases between.

V is TRBV12-1 and J is TRBJ1-5. TRBV12-1 is annotated as a pseudogene. The length of the CDR3 is 19 residues. CDR3: CASSPKSTPSRGMDQPQHF. In DNA form, the CDR3 reads TGTGCCAGCAGCCCTAAATCAACCCCTTCCAGAGGAATGGATCAGCCCCAGCATTTT.

The chain's CDR3 is CASSSPGHLAKNIQYF. The CDR3 region has the DNA TGTGCCAGCAGCTCACCGGGACACCTAGCCAAAAACATTCAGTACTTC. The genes are TRBV7-2 and TRBJ2-4; the D gene is possibly TRBD1 (6 bases). The CDR3 sequence is 16 residues long. The germline CDR1 and CDR2 sequences are SGHTA and FQGNSA. V gave up 4 bases and J gave up 0 bases, with 13 bases separating them.

The chain links TRBV6-5 to TRBJ2-7, with TRBD2 as a possible D gene (5 bases). Germline V gene data show CDR1 as MNHEY and CDR2 as SVGAGI. This CDR3 spans 15 amino acids. V was cut by 6 bases and J by 5 bases, with 20 bases left in between. The CDR3 DNA follows: TGTGCCAGCAGGGCCGAGGGCGGCCTCGGGAACGAGCAGTACTTC. Its protein product is CASRAEGGLGNEQYF.

This clone came up once. This chain connects TRBV25-1 to TRBJ2-1; 8 positions match TRBD2. J was trimmed by 2 bases and V by 3 bases; bases with no gene match: 3. This CDR3 contains 15 residues. In germline, CDR1 is MGHDK, CDR2 SYGVNS. The CDR3 region has the DNA TGTGCCAGCAGTGACCCGGGACTAGCCTACAATGAGCAGTTCTTC. Its protein is CASSDPGLAYNEQFF.

V gene TRBV20-1 combines with J gene TRBJ2-7, with D unclear. The CDR3 length is 11 residues. The V gene lost 3 bases and the J gene lost 7 bases, with 10 bases spanning the gap. The germline CDR1 and CDR2 sequences are DFQATT and SNEGSKA (reference sequence). Here the CDR3 reads CSASAAREQYF. The CDR3 coding sequence is TGCAGTGCTAGTGCTGCGAGGGAGCAGTACTTC.

The gene calls are TRBV15 and TRBJ2-5; no definite D call. Between the trimmed V and J ends, which lost 0 bases and 6 bases, there was a span of 8 bases. Germline V CDR1 and CDR2: LNHNV, YYDKDF (reference sequence). CDR3 size: 13 residues. The CDR3 nucleotides are TGTGCCACCAGCAGAGATGAGAGAAAGACCCAGTACTTC. Residues: CATSRDERKTQYF. Drawing the rest from reference TRBV15 and TRBJ2-5, the complete variable domain is DAMVIQNPRYQVTQFGKPVTLSCSQTLNHNVMYWYQQKSSQAPKLLFHYYDKDFNNEADTPDNFQSRRPNTSFCFLDIRSPGLGDTAMYLCATSRDERKTQYFGPGTRLLVL.

J is TRBJ2-2 and V is TRBV18, with TRBD1 matching over 7 bases. The CDR3 loop spans 16 amino acids. The germline CDR1 and CDR2 sequences are KGHSH and LQKENI. With 4 bases clipped from V and 0 bases from J, the junction kept 5 bases outside the gene matches. This CDR3 is CASSLKTGPNTGELFF. DNA for the CDR3: TGTGCCAGCTCACTTAAGACAGGGCCGAACACCGGGGAGCTGTTTTTT.

Written as DNA, the CDR3 is TGTGCCAGCTCATCGACGGGAAGCACTGAAGCTTTCTTT. Translated: CASSSTGSTEAFF. J is TRBJ1-1 and V is TRBV18; unclear D gene. The V gene lost 5 bases and the J gene lost 4 bases, with 11 bases spanning the gap. CDR1 and CDR2 from the germline V gene are KGHSH and LQKENI. The CDR3 length is 13 residues.

This chain joins TRBV24-1 and TRBJ1-5; 9 bases fit TRBD1. The germline gives CDR1 KGHDR, CDR2 SFDVKD. V gave up 9 bases and J gave up 7 bases; unmatched junction bases: 6. The CDR3 is made up of 13 amino acids. The CDR3 reads CATLQGAEQPQHF. The CDR3 DNA sequence: TGTGCCACCTTACAGGGGGCTGAGCAGCCCCAGCATTTT.